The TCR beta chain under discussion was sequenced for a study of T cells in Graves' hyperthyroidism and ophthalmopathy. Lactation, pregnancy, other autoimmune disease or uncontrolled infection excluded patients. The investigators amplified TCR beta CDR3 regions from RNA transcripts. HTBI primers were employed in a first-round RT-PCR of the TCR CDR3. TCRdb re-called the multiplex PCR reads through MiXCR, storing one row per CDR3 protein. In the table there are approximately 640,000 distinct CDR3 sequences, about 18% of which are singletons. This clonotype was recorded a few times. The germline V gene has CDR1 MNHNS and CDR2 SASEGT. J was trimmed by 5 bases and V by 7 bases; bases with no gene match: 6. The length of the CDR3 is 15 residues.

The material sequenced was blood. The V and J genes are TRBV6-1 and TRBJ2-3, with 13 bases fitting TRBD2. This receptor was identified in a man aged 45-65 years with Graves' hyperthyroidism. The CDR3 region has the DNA TGTGCCAGCACCAGACTAGCGGGAGGAATAGATACGCAGTATTTT. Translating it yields CASTRLAGGIDTQYF.